The 18 T cell receptor beta chains below were found in one sample sequenced in a study of T-cell memory formation after mild COVID-19. From the 5' RACE reads, TCRdb called clonotypes with MiXCR, one entry per CDR3 protein. The table has about 290,000 distinct CDR3 sequences, more than 15% seen once. The sequenced material came from PBMCs or a T cell subset sorted from them (not recorded which). The receptors derive from a man aged 18-30 years who had mild COVID-19 (a few samples of this study predate the infection). Cell type and time point are not known.

This clonotype was picked up a small number of times. The chain has TRBV27 and TRBJ1-1; unclear D gene. Germline V gene data show CDR1 as MNHEY and CDR2 as SMNVEV (reference sequence). With 2 bases removed from V and 0 bases from J, the gap between germline ends came to 10 bases. This CDR3 spans 15 amino acids. Here the CDR3 reads CASSLRFALNTEAFF. DNA for the CDR3: TGTGCCAGCAGTTTAAGGTTCGCCTTGAACACTGAAGCTTTCTTT.

This clonotype was picked up a small number of times. The chain joins TRBV12-3 or TRBV12-4 to TRBJ1-5, with 8 bases matching TRBD1. Losses at the gene ends were 5 bases for V and 7 bases for J; bases not matched to a gene: 4. The CDR3 sequence is 13 residues long. The CDR3 region is CASSPGQEQPQHF. In DNA form, the CDR3 reads TGTGCCAGCAGTCCGGGACAGGAACAGCCCCAGCATTTT.

The V gene is TRBV4-2, the J gene TRBJ2-7; maybe TRBD2 (7 bases). There are 14 residues in the CDR3. Deletions cut 1 base from V and 2 bases from J, with 9 bases between. In germline, CDR1 is LGHNA, CDR2 YNFKEQ. DNA of the CDR3: TGTGCCAGCAGCCAAGGAGGGGGGGCCTACGAGCAGTACTTC. As protein: CASSQGGGAYEQYF.

The chain uses TRBV29-1 and TRBJ2-1; D is undetermined. V lost 7 bases and J 4 bases, leaving 5 bases between the germline ends. CDR1 and CDR2 from the germline V gene are SQVTM and ANQGSEA. This CDR3 is built from 10 residues. In DNA, the CDR3 is TGCAGCGCTCTATACAATGAGCAGTTCTTC. Translated, it gives CSALYNEQFF.

This clonotype appeared many times. V is TRBV4-3 and J is TRBJ2-7; possibly TRBD2 for D (5 bases). CDR3 length: 15 residues. CDR1 and CDR2 (germline): LGHNA, YSLEER. The V end lost 0 bases, the J end lost 0 bases, and 9 bases lay between the germline ends. CDR3 sequence (DNA): TGCGCCAGCAGCCAAGAAGGAGGCCCCTCCTACGAGCAGTACTTC. Translated: CASSQEGGPSYEQYF.

The chain employs TRBV29-1 and TRBJ2-7; tentative D call: TRBD1 (5 bases). The CDR3 runs 13 residues. Trimming removed 5 bases from V and 0 bases from J, with 11 bases in between. Per the germline V gene, CDR1 is SQVTM and CDR2 is ANQGSEA. CDR3: CSVRQRSSYEQYF. CDR3 nucleotide sequence: TGCAGCGTTCGACAGCGAAGCTCCTACGAGCAGTACTTC.

The rearrangement links TRBV28 to TRBJ2-5; unclear D gene. This CDR3 spans 13 amino acids. In germline, CDR1 is MDHEN, CDR2 SYDVKM. V was cut by 2 bases and J by 1 base, with 5 bases left in between. CDR3 region: CASSLPAQETQYF. In DNA form, the CDR3 reads TGTGCCAGCAGTTTACCAGCCCAAGAGACCCAGTACTTC.

This clonotype was counted many times. This chain links TRBV12-3 or TRBV12-4 with TRBJ1-4, with 10 bases identical to TRBD1. The CDR3 length is 13 residues. The J segment lost 7 bases and the V segment lost 6 bases, leaving 2 bases of the junction unmatched. CDR3 DNA: TGTGCCAGCAGCCGACAGGGGGCTGAAAAACTGTTTTTT. Protein: CASSRQGAEKLFF.

This clonotype was observed a handful of times. This chain joins TRBV7-2 and TRBJ2-3, with D possibly being TRBD2 (6 bases). The CDR3 loop spans 15 amino acids. Trimming removed 2 bases at V and 1 base at J, with 10 bases between. Germline loops: CDR1 SGHTA, CDR2 FQGNSA. The DNA for the CDR3 is TGTGCCAGCAGCTTAATAGCGGTAGGCACAGATACGCAGTATTTT. Encoded protein: CASSLIAVGTDTQYF.

This rearrangement joins TRBV4-2 to TRBJ2-7, with unresolved D. From germline, CDR1 is LGHNA and CDR2 YNFKEQ. The CDR3 runs 14 residues. Trimming left V 0 bases short and J 1 base short, with 7 bases between. Written as DNA, the CDR3 is TGTGCCAGCAGCCAAGAACCCCGGTCCTACGAGCAGTACTTC. Translated, it gives CASSQEPRSYEQYF.

This clonotype has only a few counts. The gene calls are TRBV5-1 and TRBJ2-5; D is unclear. Between the trimmed V and J ends, which lost 7 bases and 7 bases, there was a span of 20 bases. CDR3 length equals 14 residues. Germline loops: CDR1 SGHRS, CDR2 YFSETQ. The DNA of the CDR3 is TGCGCCAGCCGCGTCGAGGTAGACGGTGGGACCCAGTACTTC. It translates to CASRVEVDGGTQYF.

The chain recombines TRBV5-1 with TRBJ2-7, with D unclear. Germline CDR1 reads SGHRS; CDR2 reads YFSETQ. V lost 0 bases to trimming and J lost 1 base, with 11 bases between them. The CDR3 sequence is 15 residues long. The CDR3 spells CASSLVEDSSYEQYF. The DNA for the CDR3 is TGCGCCAGCAGCTTGGTAGAGGATTCTTCCTACGAGCAGTACTTC. Combining the CDR3 with reference TRBV5-1 and TRBJ2-7 gives the whole variable domain KAGVTQTPRYLIKTRGQQVTLSCSPISGHRSVSWYQQTPGQGLQFLFEYFSETQRNKGNFPGRFSGRQFSNSRSEMNVSTLELGDSALYLCASSLVEDSSYEQYFGPGTRLTVT.

This clonotype was seen only a few times. The gene calls are TRBV27 and TRBJ1-2, with D hard to call. Germline CDR1 reads MNHEY; CDR2 reads SMNVEV (reference sequence). This CDR3 comprises 16 residues. V lost 3 bases and J 0 bases, leaving 14 bases between the germline ends. In DNA form, the CDR3 reads TGTGCCAGCAGTTTGGCAGGTGGCGGGGCTAACTATGGCTACACCTTC. Its translation: CASSLAGGGANYGYTF.

This clonotype was found many times. The V and J genes are TRBV7-2 and TRBJ2-7; no clear D. Trimming pared 5 bases from V and 0 bases from J, leaving 5 bases between. Per the germline V gene, CDR1 is SGHTA and CDR2 is FQGNSA. The CDR3 runs 12 residues. The CDR3: CASSPSSYEQYF. Written as DNA, the CDR3 is TGTGCCAGCAGCCCTAGCTCCTACGAGCAGTACTTC.

This clonotype was found a few times. V gene TRBV6-5 combines with J gene TRBJ1-5; weak D call: TRBD1 (6 bases). V was clipped by 0 bases and J by 7 bases, with 16 bases between them. Germline V CDR1 and CDR2: MNHEY, SVGAGI. The CDR3 sequence is 16 residues long. The CDR3 DNA sequence: TGTGCCAGCAGTTACTCGAGCGGTGCGGGGGCACAGCCCCAGCATTTT. It specifies CASSYSSGAGAQPQHF.

In regard to this clonotype: One end of the junction varies from germline; a read error may be responsible. V gene TRBV7-9 combines with J gene TRBJ1-2, with 8 bases lining up with TRBD1. Germline V gene data show CDR1 as SEHNR and CDR2 as FQNEAQ (reference sequence). CDR3 length equals 14 residues. The CDR3 sequence is CARSLRQGSHGYTF. The CDR3 DNA is TGTGCCAGAAGCTTACGACAGGGGAGCCATGGCTACACCTTC.

This clonotype was recorded a few times. The DNA for the CDR3 is TGCAGTGCTGGACGGACAGGGACTGGAAACACCATATATTTT. Amino acid sequence: CSAGRTGTGNTIYF. The chain combines TRBV20-1 with TRBJ1-3; 8 bases match TRBD1. The CDR3 is made up of 14 amino acids. Losses at the gene ends were 5 bases for V and 2 bases for J; bases not matched to a gene: 5. Germline V CDR1 and CDR2: DFQATT, SNEGSKA (reference sequence).

This clonotype was seen more than once but under ten times. CDR3 residues: CASSEDRVGEQYV. The DNA of the CDR3 is TGTGCCAGCAGTGAGGACAGGGTGGGCGAGCAGTACGTC. V and J are TRBV6-1 and TRBJ2-7, with TRBD1 identical over 8 bases. J lost 6 bases, V lost 3 bases, and 4 bases had no gene match. CDR3 size: 13 residues. The germline gives CDR1 MNHNS, CDR2 SASEGT.